These 14 T cell receptor beta chains were all obtained from the same sample, sequenced in a study of blood T cell repertoires in COVID-19. Profiled with immunoSEQ multiplex PCR; TCRdb holds only in-frame clones, not every one. The sample yields 300,000 to 400,000 clones, over 80% seen once. Sequencing input: peripheral blood. The receptors here all came from a man aged 30 to 45 with COVID-19, enrolled during active disease.

This chain joins TRBV10-3 and TRBJ2-7, with D possibly matching TRBD1 (6 bases). CDR3 size: 13 residues. Trimming shortened V by 7 bases and J by 3 bases, and 13 bases separated the two germline ends. Germline values: CDR1 ENHRY, CDR2 SYGVKD. The CDR3 spells CAITTGSNYEQYF. CDR3 bases: TGTGCCATCACTACAGGGAGTAACTACGAGCAGTACTTC.

V usage is TRBV7-3 and J usage is TRBJ2-7, with TRBD1 matching over 8 bases. Per the germline V gene, CDR1 is SGHTA and CDR2 is FQGTGA. The V gene end was trimmed by 5 bases and the J gene end by 2 bases; junction bases not matched to a gene: 5. The CDR3 spans 14 residues. In DNA, the CDR3 is TGTGCCAGCAGCCGGACAGGGACGACCTACGAGCAGTACTTC. Translating gives CASSRTGTTYEQYF.

V gene TRBV3-1 (or the pseudogene TRBV3-2) combines with J gene TRBJ1-1; D gene unclear. Trimming left V 3 bases short and J 7 bases short, with 15 bases between. This CDR3 has 14 amino acids. Germline V gene lookup returns CDR1 LGHDT and CDR2 YNNKEL (reference sequence). The CDR3 region is CASSQASWLYEAFF. CDR3 DNA: TGTGCCAGCAGCCAGGCATCCTGGCTGTATGAAGCTTTCTTT.

This sequence joins TRBV7-2 and TRBJ2-1, with D perhaps matching TRBD2 (5 bases). V lost 3 bases and J lost 6, with 12 bases in between. Germline V lookup: CDR1 SGHTA, CDR2 FQGNSA. CDR3 length: 14 residues. The CDR3, as DNA: TGTGCCAGCAGCTTTGGGGAGACCGTCAATGAGCAGTTCTTC. The encoded protein is CASSFGETVNEQFF.

The rearrangement joins TRBV6-6 to TRBJ1-2, with a tentative D call TRBD1 (5 bases). This CDR3 is built from 14 residues. CDR1 is MNHNY, CDR2 SVGAGI, per germline (reference sequence). V was trimmed by 6 bases and J by 4 bases, leaving 15 bases between them. Here the CDR3 reads CASSVGGAGYGYTF. For the CDR3, the DNA is TGTGCCAGCAGCGTGGGAGGGGCCGGCTATGGCTACACCTTC.

The gene calls are TRBV11-2 and TRBJ2-3; no clear D gene. V shed 2 bases and J shed 0 bases, with 12 bases lying between them. This CDR3 has 16 residues. Germline-derived CDR1 and CDR2 are SGHAT and FQNNGV. This CDR3 reads CASSLNKAVSTDTQYF. DNA for the CDR3: TGTGCCAGCAGCTTAAATAAGGCGGTTAGCACAGATACGCAGTATTTT.

V is TRBV3-1 (or the pseudogene TRBV3-2) and J is TRBJ2-1; 12 positions match TRBD2. There are 17 residues in the CDR3. Germline V gene data show CDR1 as LGHDT and CDR2 as YNNKEL (reference sequence). Unmatched junction bases numbered 2, after V lost 0 bases and J lost 2 bases. CDR3 bases: TGTGCCAGCAGCCAAGAGACTAGCGGGGGCCCCTACAATGAGCAGTTCTTC. Protein: CASSQETSGGPYNEQFF.

V usage is TRBV14 and J usage is TRBJ2-1; the match to TRBD2 covers 8 bases. The CDR3 consists of 17 residues. The V and J ends lost 0 bases and 9 bases, in that order; junction bases with no gene match: 13. The germline CDR1 and CDR2 sequences are SGHDN and FVKESK. CDR3 protein: CASSQDRASGGMGEQFF. For the CDR3, the DNA is TGTGCCAGCAGCCAAGATAGGGCGAGCGGGGGAATGGGTGAGCAGTTCTTC.

The gene calls are TRBV12-5 and TRBJ1-2; possible D gene TRBD1, 6 bases. CDR1 is LGHNT, CDR2 FRNRAP, per germline. The CDR3 consists of 15 residues. Trimming took off 4 bases at V and 8 bases at J, with 20 bases between the two ends. The CDR3 here is CASGSSPRGDYGYTF. CDR3 in DNA: TGTGCTAGTGGTTCCTCCCCCAGGGGCGATTACGGCTACACCTTC. The whole variable domain, filled in from reference TRBV12-5 and TRBJ1-2, reads DARVTQTPRHKVTEMGQEVTMRCQPILGHNTVFWYRQTMMQGLELLAYFRNRAPLDDSGMPKDRFSAEMPDATLATLKIQPSEPRDSAVYFCASGSSPRGDYGYTFGSGTRLTVV.

This clone was found once. The junction differs from germline at one of its ends, possibly a read error. V gene TRBV12-5 combines with J gene TRBJ2-7; D is possibly TRBD1 (6 bases). CDR1 is LGHNT, CDR2 FRNRAP, per germline. This CDR3 spans 14 amino acids. Here the CDR3 reads CAGGPGTPSYEQYF. The CDR3 nucleotides read TGTGCTGGTGGGCCTGGGACACCTTCCTACGAGCAGTACTTC.

This rearrangement joins TRBV27 to TRBJ1-1; D remains unclear. This CDR3 contains 13 residues. Trimming cost V 8 bases and J 1 base, with 11 bases left between them. Germline assignment: CDR1 MNHEY and CDR2 SMNVEV (reference sequence). CDR3 sequence reads: CASGFEGNTEAFF. Written as DNA, the CDR3 is TGTGCCAGCGGCTTCGAGGGGAACACTGAAGCTTTCTTT.

The count of this clone is one. V gene TRBV7-9 combines with J gene TRBJ1-4, with TRBD1 identical over 9 bases. Losses at the gene ends were 2 bases for V and 5 bases for J; bases not matched to a gene: 3. CDR1 SEHNR and CDR2 FQNEAQ come from the germline V gene (reference sequence). There are 15 residues in the CDR3. The CDR3 nucleotides are TGTGCCAGCAGCTTAATCGGACAGGGGAATGAAAAACTGTTTTTT. This sequence encodes CASSLIGQGNEKLFF.

V usage is TRBV18 and J usage is TRBJ2-2; weak D call: TRBD2 (6 bases). V lost 3 bases, J lost 10 bases, and 18 bases lay in between. CDR1 is KGHSH, CDR2 LQKENI, per germline. This CDR3 region has 15 residues. The CDR3 loop reads CASSPRASRRVELFF. The CDR3 region has the DNA TGTGCCAGCTCACCCCGGGCCTCACGGAGGGTGGAGCTGTTTTTT.

This clone was counted only a few times. Here the CDR3 DNA reads TGTGCCAGCAGTGCCGGGACTAGATACACAGATACGCAGTATTTT. The encoded protein is CASSAGTRYTDTQYF. The chain combines TRBV6-4 with TRBJ2-3; 8 positions agree with TRBD2. The CDR3 sequence is 15 residues long. Per the germline V gene, CDR1 is MRHNA and CDR2 is SNTAGT. V trimming: 4 bases; J trimming: 2 bases; junction bases outside the gene matches: 5.